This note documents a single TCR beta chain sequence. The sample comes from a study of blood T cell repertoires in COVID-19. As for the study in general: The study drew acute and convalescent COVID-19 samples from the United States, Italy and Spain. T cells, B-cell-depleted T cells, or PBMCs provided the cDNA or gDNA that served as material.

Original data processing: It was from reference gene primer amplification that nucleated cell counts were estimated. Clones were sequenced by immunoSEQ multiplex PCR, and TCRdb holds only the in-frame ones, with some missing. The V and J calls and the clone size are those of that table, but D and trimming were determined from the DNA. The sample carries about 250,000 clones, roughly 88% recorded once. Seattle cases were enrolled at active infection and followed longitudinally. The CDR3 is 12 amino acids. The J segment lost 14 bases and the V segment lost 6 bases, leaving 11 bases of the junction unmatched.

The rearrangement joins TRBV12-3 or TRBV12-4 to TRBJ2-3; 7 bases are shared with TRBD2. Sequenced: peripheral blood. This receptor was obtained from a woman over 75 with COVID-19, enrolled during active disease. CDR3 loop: CASRNGLVGPYF. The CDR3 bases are TGTGCCAGCAGAAACGGACTAGTAGGTCCGTATTTT.